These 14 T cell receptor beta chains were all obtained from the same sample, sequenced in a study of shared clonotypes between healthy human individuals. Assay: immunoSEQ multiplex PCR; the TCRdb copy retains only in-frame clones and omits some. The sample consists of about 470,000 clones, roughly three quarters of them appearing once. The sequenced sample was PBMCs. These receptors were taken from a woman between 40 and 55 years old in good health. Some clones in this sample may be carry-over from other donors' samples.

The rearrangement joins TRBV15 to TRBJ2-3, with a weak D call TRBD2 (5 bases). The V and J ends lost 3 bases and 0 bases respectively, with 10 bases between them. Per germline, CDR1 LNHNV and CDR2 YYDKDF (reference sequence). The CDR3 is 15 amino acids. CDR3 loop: CATSSGVGSTDTQYF. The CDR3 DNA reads TGTGCCACCAGCAGCGGGGTTGGGAGCACAGATACGCAGTATTTT.

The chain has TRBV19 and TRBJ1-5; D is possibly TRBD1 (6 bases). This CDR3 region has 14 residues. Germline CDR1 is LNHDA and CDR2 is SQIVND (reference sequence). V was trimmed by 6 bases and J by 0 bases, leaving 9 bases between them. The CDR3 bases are TGTGCCAGTAGCCAGACAGGTAGCAATCAGCCCCAGCATTTT. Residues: CASSQTGSNQPQHF. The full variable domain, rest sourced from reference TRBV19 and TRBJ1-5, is DGGITQSPKYLFRKEGQNVTLSCEQNLNHDAMYWYRQDPGQGLRLIYYSQIVNDFQKGDIAEGYSVSREKKESFPLTVTSAQKNPTAFYLCASSQTGSNQPQHFGDGTRLSIL.

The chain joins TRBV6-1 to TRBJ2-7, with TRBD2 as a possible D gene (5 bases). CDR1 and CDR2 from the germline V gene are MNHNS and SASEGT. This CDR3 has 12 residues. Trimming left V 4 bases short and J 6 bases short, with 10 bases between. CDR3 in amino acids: CASSAAGGEQYF. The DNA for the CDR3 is TGTGCCAGCAGTGCCGCGGGCGGCGAGCAGTACTTC.

The CDR3: CASSLAGPGDTQYF. The CDR3 bases are TGTGCCAGCAGCTTAGCGGGGCCCGGAGATACGCAGTATTTT. The genes are TRBV5-6 and TRBJ2-3, with TRBD2 identical over 7 bases. J lost 5 bases, V lost 2 bases, and 5 bases had no gene match. Looked up from germline, CDR1 is SGHDT and CDR2 is YYEEEE. The CDR3 extends over 14 amino acids.

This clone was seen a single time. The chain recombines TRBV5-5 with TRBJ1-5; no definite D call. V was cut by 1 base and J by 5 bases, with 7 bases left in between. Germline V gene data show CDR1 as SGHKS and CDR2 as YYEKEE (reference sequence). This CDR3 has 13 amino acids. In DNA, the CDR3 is TGTGCCAGCAGCTTGACATGGGATCAGCCCCAGCATTTT. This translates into CASSLTWDQPQHF.

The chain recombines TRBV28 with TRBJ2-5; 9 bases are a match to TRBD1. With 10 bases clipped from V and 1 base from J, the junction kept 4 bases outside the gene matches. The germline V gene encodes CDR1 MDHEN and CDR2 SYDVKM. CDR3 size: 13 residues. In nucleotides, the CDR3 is TGTGCCATCTCGACAGGGGGCCAAGAGACCCAGTACTTC. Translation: CAISTGGQETQYF.

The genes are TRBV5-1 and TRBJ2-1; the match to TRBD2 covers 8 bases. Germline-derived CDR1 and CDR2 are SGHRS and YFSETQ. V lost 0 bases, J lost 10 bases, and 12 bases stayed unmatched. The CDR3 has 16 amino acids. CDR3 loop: CASSLASSGTLGEQFF. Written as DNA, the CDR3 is TGCGCCAGCAGCTTGGCCAGTAGCGGGACGCTAGGGGAGCAGTTCTTC.

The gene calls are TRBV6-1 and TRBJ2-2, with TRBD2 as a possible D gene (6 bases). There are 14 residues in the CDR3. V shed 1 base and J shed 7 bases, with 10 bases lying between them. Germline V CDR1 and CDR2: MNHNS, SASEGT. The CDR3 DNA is TGTGCCAGCAGTGAAGGGCTAGCGAGCGGGGAGCTGTTTTTT. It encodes CASSEGLASGELFF.

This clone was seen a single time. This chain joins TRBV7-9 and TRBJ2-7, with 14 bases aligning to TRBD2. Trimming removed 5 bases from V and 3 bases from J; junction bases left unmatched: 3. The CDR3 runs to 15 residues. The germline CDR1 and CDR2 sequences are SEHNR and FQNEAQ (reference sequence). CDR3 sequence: CASSRGTSGSYEQYF. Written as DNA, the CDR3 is TGTGCCAGCAGCCGGGGGACTAGCGGGAGCTACGAGCAGTACTTC.

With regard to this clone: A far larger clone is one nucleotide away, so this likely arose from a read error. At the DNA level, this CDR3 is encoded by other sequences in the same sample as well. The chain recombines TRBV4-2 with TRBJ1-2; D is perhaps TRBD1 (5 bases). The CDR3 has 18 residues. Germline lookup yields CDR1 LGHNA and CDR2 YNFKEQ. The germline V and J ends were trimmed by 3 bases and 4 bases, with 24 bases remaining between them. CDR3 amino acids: CASSHATPDRVPGYGYTF. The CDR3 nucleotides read TGTGCCAGCAGCCACGCCACCCCTGACAGAGTTCCTGGCTATGGCTACACCTTC.

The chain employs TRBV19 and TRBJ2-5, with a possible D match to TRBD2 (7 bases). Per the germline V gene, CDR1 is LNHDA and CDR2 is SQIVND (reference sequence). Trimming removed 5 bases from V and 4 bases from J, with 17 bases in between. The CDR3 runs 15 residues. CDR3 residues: CASSSGAGVGETQYF. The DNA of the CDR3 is TGTGCCAGTAGTTCGGGGGCGGGAGTAGGAGAGACCCAGTACTTC.

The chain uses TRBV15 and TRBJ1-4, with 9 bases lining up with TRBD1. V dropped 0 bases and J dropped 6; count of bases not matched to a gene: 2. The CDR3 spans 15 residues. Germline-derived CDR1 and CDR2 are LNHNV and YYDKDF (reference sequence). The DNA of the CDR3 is TGTGCCACCAGCAGAGACCGGGACAGGGATGAAAAACTGTTTTTT. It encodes CATSRDRDRDEKLFF.

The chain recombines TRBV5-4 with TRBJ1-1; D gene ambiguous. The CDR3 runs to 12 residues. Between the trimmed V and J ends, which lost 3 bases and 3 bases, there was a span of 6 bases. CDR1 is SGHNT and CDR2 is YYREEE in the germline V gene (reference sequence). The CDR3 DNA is TGTGCCAGCAGCTCGGCGGACACTGAAGCTTTCTTT. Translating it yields CASSSADTEAFF.

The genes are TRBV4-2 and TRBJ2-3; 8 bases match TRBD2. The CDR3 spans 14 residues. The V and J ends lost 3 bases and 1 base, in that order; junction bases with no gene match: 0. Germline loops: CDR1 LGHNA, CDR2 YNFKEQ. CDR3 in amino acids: CASSQTSGTDTQYF. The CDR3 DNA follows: TGTGCCAGCAGCCAGACTAGCGGCACAGATACGCAGTATTTT.